The clone carrying this T cell receptor beta chain has a count of ten or more. Alongside a J-beta primer mix, a sample-barcoded 5' primer served in a second PCR lasting about 6 to 12 cycles. TCRdb independently ran MiXCR on the 5' RACE reads; one entry per CDR3 protein. The data contain hundreds of thousands of distinct CDR3 sequences, more than 40% of them singletons. This entry is derived from a study of blood T cells in healthy people across ages. CDR3 length: 15 residues. V lost 1 base to trimming and J lost 6 bases, with 14 bases between them. The germline V gene has CDR1 SGHRS and CDR2 YFSETQ. This clonotype was sampled from a woman aged 55-69 years in good health. The sample comprised blood. This chain connects TRBV5-1 to TRBJ2-1, with D maybe TRBD2 (6 bases). This CDR3 is CASSLLAVDSNEQFF. The CDR3 bases are TGCGCCAGCAGCTTGTTAGCGGTTGATAGCAATGAGCAGTTCTTC.